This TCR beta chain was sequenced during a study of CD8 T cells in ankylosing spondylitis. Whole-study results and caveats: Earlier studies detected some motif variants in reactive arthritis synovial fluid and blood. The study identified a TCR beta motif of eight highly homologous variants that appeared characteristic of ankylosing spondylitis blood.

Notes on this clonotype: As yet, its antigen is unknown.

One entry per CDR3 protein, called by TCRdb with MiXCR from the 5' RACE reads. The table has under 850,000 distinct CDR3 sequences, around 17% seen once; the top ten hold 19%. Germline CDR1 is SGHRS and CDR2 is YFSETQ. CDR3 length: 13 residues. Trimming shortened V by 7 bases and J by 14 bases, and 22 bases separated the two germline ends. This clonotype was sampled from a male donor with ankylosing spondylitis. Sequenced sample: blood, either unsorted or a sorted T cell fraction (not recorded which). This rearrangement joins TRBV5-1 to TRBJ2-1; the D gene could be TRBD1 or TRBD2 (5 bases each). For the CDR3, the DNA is TGCGCCAGCGGCGCGCCCGACCGGGACGAGAAGTTCTTC. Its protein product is CASGAPDRDEKFF.